This entry features one TCR beta chain sequence. Its cognate antigen is unknown. These data belong to a study of cytomegalovirus exposure and HLA in healthy donors. The CDR3 is made up of 13 amino acids. The V gene's germline CDR1 is SQVTM and CDR2 ANQGSEA. V gave up 5 bases and J gave up 5 bases; unmatched junction bases: 6. Profiling relied on immunoSEQ multiplex PCR, and the TCRdb table lists in-frame clones only, not all of them. The sample records over 250,000 clones, 86% being singletons. General study points: In vitro work confirmed that a few CMV-associated chains recognize CMV antigens.

Source material: PBMCs. V and J are TRBV29-1 and TRBJ2-1, with TRBD1 matching 7 bases. This TCR came from a woman aged 18-35 years in good health and CMV-seronegative. The CDR3 nucleotides are TGCAGCGTTATTGCAGGGGGTGACAATGAGCAGTTCTTC. Its protein product is CSVIAGGDNEQFF.